This TCR beta chain was sequenced in a study of T cells expressing NK-cell markers. Study information: Sorted CD3+CD56-NKG2C+, CD3+CD56+NKG2C+ and CD3+CD56+NKG2C- T cells supplied the TCR beta repertoires. Eight donors were sequenced, of whom seven were HCMV-seropositive, while the remaining one was HCMV-seronegative. Study-wide results and limits: Top CD8+ clonotypes included the dominant CD3+CD56+NKG2C+ clonotypes in several donors.

The CDR3 is made up of 15 amino acids. CDR1 and CDR2 (germline): MNHEY, SVGAGI. Points on this clonotype: Its antigen is not identified.

TCR beta cDNA was made by 5'RACE template switching with UMIs. TCRdb re-analyzed the 5' RACE reads; it lists each CDR3 protein once, without DNA. This sample's clone table lists approximately 110,000 distinct CDR3 sequences. V usage is TRBV6-5 and J usage is TRBJ2-1; TCRdb reports TRBD2, a call that lacks DNA to check it against. Specimen: blood T cells: a sorted CD56 or NKG2C T cell subset, CD4+ or CD8+ T cells, or bulk PBMC T cells (not recorded which). The receptor was isolated from a woman aged 18 to 75 in good health. This CDR3 is CASSLLAGGLPEQFF.